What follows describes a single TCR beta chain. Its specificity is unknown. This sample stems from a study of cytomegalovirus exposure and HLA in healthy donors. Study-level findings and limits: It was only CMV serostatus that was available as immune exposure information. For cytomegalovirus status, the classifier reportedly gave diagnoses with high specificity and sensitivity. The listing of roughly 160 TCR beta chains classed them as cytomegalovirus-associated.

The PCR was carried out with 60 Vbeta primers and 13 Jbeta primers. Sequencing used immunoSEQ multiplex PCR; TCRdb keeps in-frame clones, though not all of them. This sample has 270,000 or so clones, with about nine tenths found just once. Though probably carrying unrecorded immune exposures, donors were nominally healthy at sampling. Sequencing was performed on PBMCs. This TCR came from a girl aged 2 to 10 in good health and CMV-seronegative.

CDR3: CASSLGEGDRGGANYGYTF. CDR3 nucleotides: TGTGCCAGCAGCTTGGGGGAAGGGGACAGGGGAGGAGCTAACTATGGCTACACCTTC. This rearrangement joins TRBV12-1 to TRBJ1-2; the DNA was not compared with TRBD1, the D call given in the table. TRBV12-1 is termed a pseudogene. The CDR3 runs to 19 residues.